This TCR beta chain was found in a study of tumor-infiltrating lymphocytes in primary liver carcinoma. TCR beta cDNA came from approximately 490 ng total RNA, primed with a constant-region primer. Slightly modified ARM-PCR with three nested multiplex PCR rounds yielded TCR beta libraries. Investigators reported that the first two PCR rounds, at 10 to 11 cycles each, used TRBV1-TRBV30 forward primers with a C-beta reverse primer. TCRdb re-derived calls from the multiplex PCR reads in MiXCR, one entry per CDR3 protein. Found here are around 330,000 distinct CDR3 sequences, more than 55% of them singletons; the top ten hold more than 15%. As for this clonotype: Its matching antigen is unknown. One end of the junction fails to match germline, which may point to a read error.

This CDR3 contains 18 residues. Germline CDR1 LGHNA, CDR2 YSLEER. Germline DNA was also extracted, with blood RNA taken from unsorted whole blood. Study findings and constraints: CD8+ and CD4+ repertoires went uncompared, the samples being bulk unsorted.

The receptor was isolated from a woman aged 25 to 39 with primary liver carcinoma and hepatitis B virus infection. The chain joins TRBV4-3 to TRBJ2-1; TRBD2 agrees at 11 bases. Sequencing was done on a sample of peripheral blood. The CDR3 loop reads CTSSQDLVSSGRRGEQFF. CDR3 bases: TGCACCAGTAGCCAAGATCTTGTGTCTAGCGGGAGGAGAGGGGAGCAGTTCTTC.